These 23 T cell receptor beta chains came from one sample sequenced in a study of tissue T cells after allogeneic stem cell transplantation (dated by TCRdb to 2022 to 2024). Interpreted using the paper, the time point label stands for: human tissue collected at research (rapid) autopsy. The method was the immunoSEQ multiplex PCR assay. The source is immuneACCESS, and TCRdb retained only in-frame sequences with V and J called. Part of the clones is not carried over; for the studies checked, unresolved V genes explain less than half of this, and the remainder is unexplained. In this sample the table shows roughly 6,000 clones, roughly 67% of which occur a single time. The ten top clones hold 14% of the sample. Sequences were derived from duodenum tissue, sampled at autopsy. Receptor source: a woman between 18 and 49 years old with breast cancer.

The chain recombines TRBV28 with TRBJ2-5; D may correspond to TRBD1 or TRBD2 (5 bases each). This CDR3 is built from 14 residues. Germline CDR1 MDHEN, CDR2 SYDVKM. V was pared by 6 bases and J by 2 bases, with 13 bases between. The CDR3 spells CASSLTWGQETQYF. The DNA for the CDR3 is TGTGCCAGCAGCCTAACCTGGGGGCAAGAGACCCAGTACTTC.

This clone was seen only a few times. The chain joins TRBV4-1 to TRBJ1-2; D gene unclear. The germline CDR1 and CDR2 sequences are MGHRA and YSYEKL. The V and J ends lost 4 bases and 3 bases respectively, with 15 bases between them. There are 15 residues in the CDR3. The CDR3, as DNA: TGCGCCAGCAGCCGATTACAGCGGGTTGACTATGGCTACACCTTC. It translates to CASSRLQRVDYGYTF.

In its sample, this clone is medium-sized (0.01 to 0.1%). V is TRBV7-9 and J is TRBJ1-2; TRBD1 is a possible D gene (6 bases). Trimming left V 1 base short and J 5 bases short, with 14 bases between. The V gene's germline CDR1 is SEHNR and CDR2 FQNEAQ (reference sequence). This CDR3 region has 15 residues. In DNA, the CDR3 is TGTGCCAGCAGCTTAGGAGGACAGCCCGAATATGGCTACACCTTC. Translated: CASSLGGQPEYGYTF.

CDR3 sequence (DNA): TGCAGCGTTGGGGGAGAGCAAGAGACCCAGTACTTC. This encodes CSVGGEQETQYF. The chain couples TRBV29-1 to TRBJ2-5; perhaps TRBD2 as D (5 bases). The CDR3 extends over 12 amino acids. With 4 bases removed from V and 2 bases from J, the gap between germline ends came to 8 bases. CDR1 and CDR2 from the germline V gene are SQVTM and ANQGSEA. The variable domain in full, completed from reference TRBV29-1 and TRBJ2-5, reads SAVISQKPSRDICQRGTSLTIQCQVDSQVTMMFWYRQQPGQSLTLIATANQGSEATYESGFVIDKFPISRPNLTFSTLTVSNMSPEDSSIYLCSVGGEQETQYFGPGTRLLVL.

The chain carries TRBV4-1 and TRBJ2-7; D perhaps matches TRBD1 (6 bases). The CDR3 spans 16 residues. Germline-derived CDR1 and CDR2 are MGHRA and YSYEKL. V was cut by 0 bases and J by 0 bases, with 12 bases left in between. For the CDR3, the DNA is TGCGCCAGCAGCCAAGATCTGGAACAGGGCTCCTACGAGCAGTACTTC. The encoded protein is CASSQDLEQGSYEQYF.

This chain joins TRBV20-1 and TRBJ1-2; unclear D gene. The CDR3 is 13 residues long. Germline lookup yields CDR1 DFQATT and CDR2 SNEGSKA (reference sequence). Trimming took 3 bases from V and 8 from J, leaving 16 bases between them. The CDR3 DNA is TGCAGTGCTAGTAGCGACGTCGAAACCGGCTACACCTTC. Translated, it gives CSASSDVETGYTF.

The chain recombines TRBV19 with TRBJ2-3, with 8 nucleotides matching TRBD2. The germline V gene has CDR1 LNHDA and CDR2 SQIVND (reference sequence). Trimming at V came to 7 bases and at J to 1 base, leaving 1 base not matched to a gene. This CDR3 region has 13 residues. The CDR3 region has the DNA TGTGCCAGTAAGACTAGCGGCACAGATACGCAGTATTTT. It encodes CASKTSGTDTQYF.

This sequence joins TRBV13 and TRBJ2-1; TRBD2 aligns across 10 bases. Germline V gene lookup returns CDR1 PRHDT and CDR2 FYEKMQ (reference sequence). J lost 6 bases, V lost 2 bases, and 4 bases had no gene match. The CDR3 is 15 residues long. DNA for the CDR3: TGTGCCAGCAGCTTATGGCTAGCGGGGGTCAATGAGCAGTTCTTC. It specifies CASSLWLAGVNEQFF.

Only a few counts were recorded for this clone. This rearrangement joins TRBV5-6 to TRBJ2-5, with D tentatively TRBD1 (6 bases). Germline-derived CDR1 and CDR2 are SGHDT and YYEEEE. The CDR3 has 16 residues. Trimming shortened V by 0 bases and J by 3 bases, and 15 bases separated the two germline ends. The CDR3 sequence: CASSLVTPGQKETQYF. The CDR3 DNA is TGTGCCAGCAGCTTGGTTACTCCGGGACAAAAAGAGACCCAGTACTTC.

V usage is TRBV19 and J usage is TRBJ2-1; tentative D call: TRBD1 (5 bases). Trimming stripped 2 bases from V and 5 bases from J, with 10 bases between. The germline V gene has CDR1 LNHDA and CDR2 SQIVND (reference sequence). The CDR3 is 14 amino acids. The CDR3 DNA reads TGTGCCAGTAGTATAAGGGGCAAGAACAATGAGCAGTTCTTC. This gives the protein CASSIRGKNNEQFF.

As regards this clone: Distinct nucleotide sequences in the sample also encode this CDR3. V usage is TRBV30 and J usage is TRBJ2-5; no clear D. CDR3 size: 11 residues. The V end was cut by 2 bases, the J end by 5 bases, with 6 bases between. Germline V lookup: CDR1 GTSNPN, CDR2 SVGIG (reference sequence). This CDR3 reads CAWSLGETQYF. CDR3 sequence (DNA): TGTGCCTGGAGTTTGGGGGAGACCCAGTACTTC.

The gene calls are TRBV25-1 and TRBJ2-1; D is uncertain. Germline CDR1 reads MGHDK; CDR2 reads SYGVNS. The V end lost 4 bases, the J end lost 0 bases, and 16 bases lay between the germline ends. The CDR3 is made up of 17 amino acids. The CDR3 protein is CASSASPEHSSYNEQFF. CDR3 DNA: TGTGCCAGCAGTGCTTCGCCGGAGCACAGCTCCTACAATGAGCAGTTCTTC. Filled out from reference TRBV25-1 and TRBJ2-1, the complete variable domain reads EADIYQTPRYLVIGTGKKITLECSQTMGHDKMYWYQQDPGMELHLIHYSYGVNSTEKGDLSSESTVSRIRTEHFPLTLESARPSHTSQYLCASSASPEHSSYNEQFFGPGTRLTVL.

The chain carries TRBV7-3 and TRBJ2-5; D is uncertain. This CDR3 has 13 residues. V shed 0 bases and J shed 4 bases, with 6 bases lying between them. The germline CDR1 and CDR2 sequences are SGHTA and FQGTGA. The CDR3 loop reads CASSLTLGETQYF. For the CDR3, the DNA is TGTGCCAGCAGCTTAACGTTAGGAGAGACCCAGTACTTC.

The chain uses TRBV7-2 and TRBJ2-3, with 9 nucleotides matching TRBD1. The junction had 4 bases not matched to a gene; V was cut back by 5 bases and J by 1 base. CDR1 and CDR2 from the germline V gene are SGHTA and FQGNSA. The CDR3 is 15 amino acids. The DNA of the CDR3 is TGTGCCAGCAGCGGCCGGACAGGGGGCACAGATACGCAGTATTTT. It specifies CASSGRTGGTDTQYF.

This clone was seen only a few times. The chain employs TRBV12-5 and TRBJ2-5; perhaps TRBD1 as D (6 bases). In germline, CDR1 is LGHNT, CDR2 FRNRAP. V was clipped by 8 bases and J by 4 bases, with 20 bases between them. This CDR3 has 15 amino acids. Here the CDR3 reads CASSSSGPGVETQYF. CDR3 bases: TGTGCTAGTTCCTCCTCAGGACCAGGGGTAGAGACCCAGTACTTC.

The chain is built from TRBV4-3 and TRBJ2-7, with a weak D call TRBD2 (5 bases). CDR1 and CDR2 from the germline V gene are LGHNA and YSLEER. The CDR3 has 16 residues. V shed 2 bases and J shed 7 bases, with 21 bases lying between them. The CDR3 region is CASSQLIIPQTGEQYF. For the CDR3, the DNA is TGCGCCAGCAGCCAACTTATTATCCCCCAGACGGGGGAGCAGTACTTC.

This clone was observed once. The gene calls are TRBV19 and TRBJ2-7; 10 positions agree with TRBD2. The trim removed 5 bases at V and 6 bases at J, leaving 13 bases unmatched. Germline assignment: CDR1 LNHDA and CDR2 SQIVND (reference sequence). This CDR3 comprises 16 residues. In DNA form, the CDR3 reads TGTGCCAGTAGTCCTCGCCTAGCGGGAGAAGGTTCCGAGCAGTACTTC. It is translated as CASSPRLAGEGSEQYF.

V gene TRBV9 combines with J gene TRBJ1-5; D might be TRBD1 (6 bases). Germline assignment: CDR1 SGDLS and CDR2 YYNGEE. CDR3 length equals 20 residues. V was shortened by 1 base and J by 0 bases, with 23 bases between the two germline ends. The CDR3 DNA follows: TGTGCCAGCAGCGTATTCCGAGTCCGGGGACACCGTAATAGCAATCAGCCCCAGCATTTT. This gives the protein CASSVFRVRGHRNSNQPQHF.

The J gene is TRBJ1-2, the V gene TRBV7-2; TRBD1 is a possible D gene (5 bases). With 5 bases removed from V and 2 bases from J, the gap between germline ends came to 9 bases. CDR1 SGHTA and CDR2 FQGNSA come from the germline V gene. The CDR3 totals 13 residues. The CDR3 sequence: CASSVRQNYGYTF. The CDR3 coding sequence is TGTGCCAGCAGCGTACGACAGAACTATGGCTACACCTTC.

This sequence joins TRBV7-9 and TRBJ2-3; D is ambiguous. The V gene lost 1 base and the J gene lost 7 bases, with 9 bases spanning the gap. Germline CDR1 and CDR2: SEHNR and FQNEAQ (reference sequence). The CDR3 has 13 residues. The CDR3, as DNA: TGTGCCAGCAGCTTAGAGGCACTACATACGCAGTATTTT. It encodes CASSLEALHTQYF.

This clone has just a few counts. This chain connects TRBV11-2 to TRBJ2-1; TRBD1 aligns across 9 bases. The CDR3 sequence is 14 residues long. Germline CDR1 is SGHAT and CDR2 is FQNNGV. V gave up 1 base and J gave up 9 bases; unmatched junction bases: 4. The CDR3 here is CASSLVGTGSEQFF. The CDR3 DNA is TGTGCCAGCAGCTTAGTCGGGACAGGGTCTGAGCAGTTCTTC.

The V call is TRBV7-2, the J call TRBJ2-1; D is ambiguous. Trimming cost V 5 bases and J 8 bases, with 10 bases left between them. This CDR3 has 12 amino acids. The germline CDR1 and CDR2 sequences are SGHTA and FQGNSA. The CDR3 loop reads CASSLDLDEQFF. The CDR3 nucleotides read TGTGCCAGCAGCCTAGACTTGGATGAGCAGTTCTTC.

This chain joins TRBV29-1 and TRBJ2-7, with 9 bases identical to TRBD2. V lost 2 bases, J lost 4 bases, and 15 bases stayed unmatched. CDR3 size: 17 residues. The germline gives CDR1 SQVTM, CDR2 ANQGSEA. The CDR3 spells CSVESSDRGLAQYEQYF. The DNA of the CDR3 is TGCAGCGTTGAATCGTCGGATAGGGGACTAGCTCAATACGAGCAGTACTTC.